This T cell receptor (beta chain) originates from a study of T cells in Graves' hyperthyroidism and ophthalmopathy. Overall study findings and caveats: A 13 V-J signature model discriminated ophthalmopathy versus stable hyperthyroidism.

On this clonotype: Its specificity is unknown.

The investigators amplified TCR beta CDR3 regions from RNA transcripts. Using the HTBI primer set, a first-round RT-PCR was run on the TCR CDR3. TCRdb ran MiXCR on the multiplex PCR reads and lists one entry per CDR3 protein. The sample records some 500,000 distinct CDR3 sequences, approximately 25% being singletons. V was trimmed by 2 bases and J by 2 bases, leaving 7 bases between them. This CDR3 region has 14 residues. CDR1 and CDR2 (germline): MNHEY, SVGEGT. The authors obtained PBMCs from about 9.5 ml of fresh peripheral blood. The chain is built from TRBV6-2 or TRBV6-3 and TRBJ1-3; the D is unclear. This sequence was found in a woman aged 25 to 39 with Graves' ophthalmopathy. The specimen was blood. DNA for the CDR3: TGTGCCAGCAGTTACGGGCAGACTGGAAACACCATATATTTT. Protein product: CASSYGQTGNTIYF.